This entry is about one T cell receptor (beta chain). Its cognate antigen is unknown. The data were taken from a study of T cells expressing NK-cell markers. Across the study: It was sorted CD3+CD56+NKG2C+, CD3+CD56+NKG2C- and CD3+CD56-NKG2C+ T cells that supplied the TCR beta repertoires.

TCRdb re-analyzed the 5' RACE reads; it lists each CDR3 protein once, without DNA. Its listing shows under 600,000 distinct CDR3 sequences. The CDR3 loop spans 18 amino acids. CDR1 is WSHSY, CDR2 SAAADI, per germline. Broader study findings: NKG2C+ dominant clonotype frequencies in five or six donors were about 1.0-8% of CD8+ T cells. The CD3+CD56-NKG2C+ fraction of a handful of donors was also led by these clonotypes.

This sequence originates from a woman in her forties or fifties in good health. This rearrangement joins TRBV10-2 to TRBJ2-1; the TCRdb call, TRBD2, lacks DNA for checking. Sequencing input: blood T cells: a sorted CD56 or NKG2C T cell subset, CD4+ or CD8+ T cells, or bulk PBMC T cells (not recorded which). CDR3 region: CASSDRKGRLAADNEQFF.